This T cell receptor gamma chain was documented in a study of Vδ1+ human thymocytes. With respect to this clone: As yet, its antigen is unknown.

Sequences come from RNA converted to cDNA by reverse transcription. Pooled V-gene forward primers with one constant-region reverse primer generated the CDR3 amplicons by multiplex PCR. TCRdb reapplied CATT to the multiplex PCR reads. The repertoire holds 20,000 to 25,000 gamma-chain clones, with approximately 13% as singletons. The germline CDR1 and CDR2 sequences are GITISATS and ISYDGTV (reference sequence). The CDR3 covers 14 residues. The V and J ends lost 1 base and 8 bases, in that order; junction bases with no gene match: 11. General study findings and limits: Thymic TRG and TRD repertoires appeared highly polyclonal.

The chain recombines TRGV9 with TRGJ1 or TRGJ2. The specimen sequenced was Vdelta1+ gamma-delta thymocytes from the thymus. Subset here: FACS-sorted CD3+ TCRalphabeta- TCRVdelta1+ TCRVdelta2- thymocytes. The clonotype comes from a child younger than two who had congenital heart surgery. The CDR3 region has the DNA TGTGCCTTGTGGGAGGTCATCCCATGGAATAAGAAACTCTTT. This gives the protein CALWEVIPWNKKLF.